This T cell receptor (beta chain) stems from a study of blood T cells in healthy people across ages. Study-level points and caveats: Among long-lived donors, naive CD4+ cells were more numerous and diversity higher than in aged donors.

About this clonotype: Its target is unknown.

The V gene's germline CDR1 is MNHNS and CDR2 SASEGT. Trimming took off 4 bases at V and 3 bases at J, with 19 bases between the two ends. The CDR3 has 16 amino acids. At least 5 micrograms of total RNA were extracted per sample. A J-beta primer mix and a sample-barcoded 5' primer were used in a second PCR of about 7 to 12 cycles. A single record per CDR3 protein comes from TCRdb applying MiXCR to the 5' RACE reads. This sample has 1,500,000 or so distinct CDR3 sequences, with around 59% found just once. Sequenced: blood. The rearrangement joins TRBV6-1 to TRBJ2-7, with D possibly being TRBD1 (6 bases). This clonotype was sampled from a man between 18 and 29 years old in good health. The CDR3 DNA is TGTGCCAGCAGTGCAGGGGCTCCAGCGGAAAACTACGAGCAGTACTTC. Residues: CASSAGAPAENYEQYF.